The 2 T cell receptor beta chains below come from one sample, sequenced in a study of persistence of HIV-infected CD4 T cells. The libraries were made with immunoSEQ version 4 in survey mode. The assay was immunoSEQ multiplex PCR, and TCRdb's table has in-frame clones only and misses some. The sample records about 36,000 clones, approximately 78% being singletons. The stimulus was an HIV-1 Gag 15-mer peptide pool, 1 ug/peptide/mL. CD40L/CD69 double-negative CD45RO-high memory CD4+ T cells were collected. What these receptors recognize is not known. The specimen was cultured CD4+ T cells from PBMCs, collected from a patient who received antiretroviral therapy. The receptor source for this set is an adult with HIV. The donor label of this sample is uncertain.

J is TRBJ1-1 and V is TRBV2, with D unclear. The germline V and J ends were trimmed by 3 bases and 1 base, with 6 bases remaining between them. Germline-derived CDR1 and CDR2 are SNHLY and FYNNEI. This CDR3 has 13 amino acids. This CDR3 is CASSDWENTEAFF. CDR3 sequence (DNA): TGTGCCAGCAGTGACTGGGAGAACACTGAAGCTTTCTTT. Full variable domain (outside the CDR3, taken from reference TRBV2 and TRBJ1-1): EPEVTQTPSHQVTQMGQEVILRCVPISNHLYFYWYRQILGQKVEFLVSFYNNEISEKSEIFDDQFSVERPDGSNFTLKIRSTKLEDSAMYFCASSDWENTEAFFGQGTRLTVV.

The CDR3 reads CASRPGSNQPQHF. Written as DNA, the CDR3 is TGTGCCAGCCGCCCGGGGAGCAATCAGCCCCAGCATTTT. This sequence joins TRBV27 and TRBJ1-5; D ambiguous. V shed 8 bases and J shed 1 base, with 9 bases lying between them. Germline V gene lookup returns CDR1 MNHEY and CDR2 SMNVEV (reference sequence). The CDR3 covers 13 residues.